These 28 T cell receptor beta chains came from one sample sequenced in a study of blood T cells in healthy people across ages. Next came a second PCR, run for 7 to 11 cycles, which used a sample-barcoded 5' primer along with a J-beta primer mix. MiXCR, run by TCRdb on the 5' RACE reads, gives a single entry per CDR3 protein. The sample holds 700,000 to 850,000 distinct CDR3 sequences; about 48% are singletons and the top ten take approximately 41%. The specimen sequenced was blood. The origin of the receptors is a man at least 80 years old in good health.

There are a few counts of this clonotype. This rearrangement joins TRBV10-3 to TRBJ2-7; the D gene is possibly TRBD1 (5 bases). The DNA end is more similar to TRBJ2-5, so the J call may be wrong. The CDR3 covers 15 residues. CDR1 is ENHRY, CDR2 SYGVKD, per germline. CDR3 DNA: TGTGCCATCAGTGAAGGGGCCCCGGGTGGTGAGACCCAGTACTTC. It specifies CAISEGAPGGETQYF.

The J gene is TRBJ2-5, the V gene TRBV5-1; D could derive from TRBD1 or TRBD2 (6 bases each). The closer fit of TRBJ2-7 to the DNA end suggests the J call may be wrong. The CDR3 runs to 14 residues. Germline assignment: CDR1 SGHRS and CDR2 YFSETQ. CDR3 amino acids: CASSVAGGLNEQYF. CDR3 DNA: TGCGCCAGCAGCGTGGCCGGGGGCCTCAACGAGCAGTACTTC.

This clonotype was seen more than once but under ten times. The CDR3 sequence: CASSQSQTYEQYF. In DNA form, the CDR3 reads TGTGCCAGCAGCCAATCCCAAACCTACGAGCAGTACTTC. This chain connects TRBV3-1 to TRBJ2-7; the D is unclear. Germline V gives CDR1 LGHDT, CDR2 YNNKEL (reference sequence). CDR3 length: 13 residues. V lost 2 bases and J 2 bases, leaving 7 bases between the germline ends.

This CDR3 reads CASSNGKRASYNSPLHF. The CDR3 coding sequence is TGTGCCAGCAGCAACGGTAAAAGGGCCTCCTATAATTCACCCCTCCACTTT. The chain combines TRBV21-1 with TRBJ1-6. TRBV21-1 is termed a pseudogene. The CDR3 consists of 17 residues.

The gene calls are TRBV6-1 and TRBJ2-3; 9 nucleotides agree with TRBD2. The V gene end was trimmed by 3 bases and the J gene end by 4 bases; junction bases not matched to a gene: 8. The CDR3 is 16 residues long. Germline CDR1 is MNHNS and CDR2 is SASEGT. CDR3 coding DNA: TGTGCCAGCAGTGAGCCAGCGGGAGGTCGGGCAGATACGCAGTATTTT. It translates to CASSEPAGGRADTQYF.

This clonotype was recorded a few times. The CDR3 here is CASSQYNRPEGYGYTF. The CDR3, as DNA: TGTGCCAGCAGCCAGTATAACAGGCCCGAAGGCTATGGCTACACCTTC. The rearrangement uses TRBV7-2 and TRBJ1-2; possibly TRBD1 for D (5 bases). The CDR3 runs 16 residues. V lost 5 bases to trimming and J lost 4 bases, with 20 bases between them. Germline V CDR1 and CDR2: SGHTA, FQGNSA.

The rearrangement uses TRBV7-3 and TRBJ2-1; 7 nucleotides line up with TRBD2. Germline loops: CDR1 SGHTA, CDR2 FQGTGA. CDR3 length equals 14 residues. With 8 bases clipped from V and 9 bases from J, the junction kept 13 bases outside the gene matches. CDR3 loop: CASAPLRGSAEQFF. The CDR3, as DNA: TGTGCCAGCGCTCCTCTTCGCGGGAGTGCTGAGCAGTTCTTC.

The V call is TRBV6-5, the J call TRBJ2-1; D is perhaps TRBD2 (6 bases). The germline V gene encodes CDR1 MNHEY and CDR2 SVGAGI. This CDR3 contains 17 residues. Deletions cut 4 bases from V and 1 base from J, with 17 bases between. For the CDR3, the DNA is TGTGCCAGCAGTTCCCCGCAACCCAGCGGGTCCTACAATGAGCAGTTCTTC. Protein: CASSSPQPSGSYNEQFF.

This clonotype occurred a few times. The CDR3, as DNA: TGCAGCGTTGCACTAGCGGGCGTCGTCTACAATGAGCAGTTCTTC. Translation: CSVALAGVVYNEQFF. This chain links TRBV29-1 with TRBJ2-1; 9 nucleotides line up with TRBD2. After removal of 4 bases from V and 3 bases from J, the junction contained 7 bases not matched to a gene. The germline gives CDR1 SQVTM, CDR2 ANQGSEA. The CDR3 is made up of 15 amino acids.

J is TRBJ2-4 and V is TRBV30, with D unclear. The CDR3 consists of 16 residues. In germline, CDR1 is GTSNPN, CDR2 SVGIG (reference sequence). Trimming stripped 3 bases from V and 5 bases from J, with 20 bases between. The CDR3: CAWRPGFLRTQNIQYF. The CDR3 DNA reads as TGTGCCTGGAGACCGGGTTTCCTACGAACCCAAAACATTCAGTACTTC.

The table lists this clonotype with a few counts. The chain employs TRBV20-1 and TRBJ1-2; TRBD1 might be the D (5 bases). CDR3 length: 13 residues. The ends were cut back, 1 base at V and 1 base at J, with 7 bases in the middle. Germline CDR1 reads DFQATT; CDR2 reads SNEGSKA (reference sequence). CDR3 sequence: CSARAGGNYGYTF. The CDR3 coding sequence is TGCAGTGCTAGAGCTGGGGGTAACTATGGCTACACCTTC.

This clonotype occurred many times. The rearrangement links TRBV4-2 to TRBJ2-4; 7 bases line up with TRBD2. The CDR3 has 14 amino acids. Germline V gene data show CDR1 as LGHNA and CDR2 as YNFKEQ. V lost 2 bases and J lost 10; bases outside the gene matches: 8. In DNA form, the CDR3 reads TGTGCCAGCAGCCAAACGACGCTAGCGGATATTCAGTACTTC. This codes for CASSQTTLADIQYF.

The chain is built from TRBV7-9 and TRBJ2-1; D ambiguous. V was pared by 2 bases and J by 3 bases, with 11 bases between. The CDR3 has 15 amino acids. The germline V gene has CDR1 SEHNR and CDR2 FQNEAQ (reference sequence). The CDR3 bases are TGTGCCAGCAGCTTAATCGCGGCCAACTACAATGAGCAGTTCTTC. The encoded protein is CASSLIAANYNEQFF.

V is TRBV12-3 or TRBV12-4 and J is TRBJ2-7; TRBD1 is a possible D gene (5 bases). The V end lost 5 bases, the J end lost 2 bases, and 10 bases lay between the germline ends. The CDR3 is made up of 13 amino acids. The CDR3 DNA reads as TGTGCCAGCAGTGCCAGGGTAACCTACGAGCAGTACTTC. Encoded protein: CASSARVTYEQYF.

This clonotype came up a few times. The CDR3 DNA reads as TGTGCCAGCAGCGTAGCCGGGGGGGTGCTGGAAACCTACACCTTC. Residues: CASSVAGGVLETYTF. The rearrangement joins TRBV9 to TRBJ1-2, with a possible D match to TRBD1 (5 bases). In germline, CDR1 is SGDLS, CDR2 YYNGEE. The CDR3 length is 15 residues. V gave up 0 bases and J gave up 10 bases, with 19 bases separating them.

The chain recombines TRBV5-1 with TRBJ2-7, with no clear D. V was pared by 1 base and J by 2 bases, with 10 bases between. CDR3 size: 14 residues. The germline V gene encodes CDR1 SGHRS and CDR2 YFSETQ. The CDR3 DNA is TGCGCCAGCAGCTTGTATGGAACGGCCTACGAGCAGTACTTC. Amino acid sequence: CASSLYGTAYEQYF. The full variable domain, in which reference TRBV5-1 and TRBJ2-7 provide the parts outside the CDR3, is KAGVTQTPRYLIKTRGQQVTLSCSPISGHRSVSWYQQTPGQGLQFLFEYFSETQRNKGNFPGRFSGRQFSNSRSEMNVSTLELGDSALYLCASSLYGTAYEQYFGPGTRLTVT.

J is TRBJ1-2 and V is TRBV5-6, with TRBD1 identical over 7 bases. The ends lost 4 bases at V and 7 bases at J; junction bases unmatched: 7. CDR3 length equals 13 residues. Per the germline V gene, CDR1 is SGHDT and CDR2 is YYEEEE. The CDR3 sequence is CASSRRQGGGYTF. For the CDR3, the DNA is TGTGCCAGCAGCAGGAGACAGGGAGGTGGCTACACCTTC.

The chain couples TRBV15 to TRBJ2-4, with D perhaps TRBD1 or TRBD2 (5 bases each). The J call may not be correct, given that the DNA end is closer to TRBJ2-7. Germline V gives CDR1 LNHNV, CDR2 YYDKDF (reference sequence). CDR3 length: 15 residues. In nucleotides, the CDR3 is TGTGCCACCAGCAGAGACGGGACCAAGGGTTACGAGCAGTACTTC. It translates to CATSRDGTKGYEQYF.

Regarding this clonotype: One end of the junction varies from germline; a read error may be responsible. The CDR3 DNA reads as TGTGCCTGCAGCCCTTTGGGATCGCAGGGGAATGGCTACACCTTC. Its protein is CACSPLGSQGNGYTF. The V call is TRBV4-2, the J call TRBJ1-2; D possibly corresponds to TRBD1 (6 bases). This CDR3 has 15 residues. Germline V CDR1 and CDR2: LGHNA, YNFKEQ.

The J gene is TRBJ1-1, the V gene TRBV28; D gene ambiguous. Germline CDR1 reads MDHEN; CDR2 reads SYDVKM. The V gene lost 10 bases and the J gene lost 0 bases, with 9 bases spanning the gap. CDR3 size: 12 residues. For the CDR3, the DNA is TGTGCCACAAGGAGCTTGAACACTGAAGCTTTCTTT. Translation gives CATRSLNTEAFF.

The chain carries TRBV20-1 and TRBJ1-1, with D perhaps TRBD1 (6 bases). There are 13 residues in the CDR3. Germline CDR1 DFQATT, CDR2 SNEGSKA (reference sequence). V was pared by 3 bases and J by 6 bases, with 14 bases between. CDR3 nucleotide sequence: TGCAGTGCTAGTCTTTTAGGGACACCTGAAGCTTTCTTT. The encoded protein is CSASLLGTPEAFF.

With respect to this clonotype: Possible read error: a much larger clone is one base away. This chain joins TRBV4-1 and TRBJ2-3, with D possibly being TRBD1 or TRBD2 (7 bases each). Trimming stripped 3 bases from V and 14 bases from J, with 33 bases between. The CDR3 is 18 amino acids. CDR1 and CDR2 from the germline V gene are MGHRA and YSYEKL. CDR3 nucleotide sequence: TGCGCCAGCAGCCAGGGAGGGACAGCCCCCGCAGAGCACAGATACGCGTATTTT. This translates into CASSQGGTAPAEHRYAYF.

This rearrangement joins TRBV3-1 to TRBJ2-1; 12 nucleotides match TRBD1. CDR1 is LGHDT and CDR2 is YNNKEL in the germline V gene (reference sequence). CDR3 length: 14 amino acids. After removal of 4 bases from V and 15 bases from J, the junction contained 10 bases not matched to a gene. In DNA form, the CDR3 reads TGTGCCAGCAGCCCAAGTCCGGGACAGGGGGCATTGTTCTTC. It is translated as CASSPSPGQGALFF.

V is TRBV10-2 and J is TRBJ1-6, with D tentatively TRBD1 (5 bases). V lost 6 bases and J lost 3, with 21 bases in between. The CDR3 is 18 residues long. CDR1 and CDR2 from the germline V gene are WSHSY and SAAADI. CDR3 sequence: CASRGTSMVGSYNSPLHF. In DNA, the CDR3 is TGCGCCAGCAGAGGGACCTCCATGGTCGGGAGCTATAATTCACCCCTCCACTTT.

The J gene is TRBJ1-2, the V gene TRBV29-1; 7 bases align to TRBD1. Per the germline V gene, CDR1 is SQVTM and CDR2 is ANQGSEA. Trimming took 3 bases from V and 6 from J; bases not matched to a gene: 4. The CDR3 consists of 12 residues. CDR3 loop: CSVEKGAHGYTF. CDR3 in DNA: TGCAGCGTTGAGAAGGGGGCACATGGCTACACCTTC.

The sample holds a few counts of this clonotype. V usage is TRBV3-1 and J usage is TRBJ2-3; tentatively, D is TRBD1 (5 bases). The CDR3 is 18 residues long. V gave up 1 base and J gave up 14 bases, with 31 bases separating them. Looked up from germline, CDR1 is LGHDT and CDR2 is YNNKEL (reference sequence). Here the CDR3 DNA reads TGTGCCAGCAGCCAAGTAACAGGAACAAATCAAACGCACAGATACGCGTATTTT. It encodes CASSQVTGTNQTHRYAYF.

The CDR3 here is CASGTGTPPYEQYF. DNA of the CDR3: TGTGCCAGCGGTACCGGGACGCCACCCTACGAGCAGTACTTC. The chain joins TRBV7-2 to TRBJ2-7; TRBD1 or TRBD2 may be the D gene (5 bases each). CDR1 is SGHTA, CDR2 FQGNSA, per germline. The CDR3 totals 14 residues. Trimming cost V 8 bases and J 2 bases, with 16 bases left between them.

V usage is TRBV20-1 and J usage is TRBJ2-3, with TRBD2 matching over 14 bases. V was clipped by 6 bases and J by 4 bases; unmatched bases: 6. Germline V CDR1 and CDR2: DFQATT, SNEGSKA (reference sequence). This CDR3 contains 15 residues. The CDR3 nucleotides are TGCAGTGCGACGGGACTAGCGGGAGAAGCAGATACGCAGTATTTT. Its translation: CSATGLAGEADTQYF.